One sample yielded the 14 T cell receptor beta chains listed below, sequenced in a study of blood T cell repertoires in COVID-19. Repertoires were generated with immunoSEQ multiplex PCR, while TCRdb's copy carries only in-frame clones and drops some. The sample records 70,000 to 80,000 clones, 84% being singletons. The sequenced sample consisted of peripheral blood. The receptors originated from a human donor in a cohort sampled during active COVID-19.

V usage is TRBV29-1 and J usage is TRBJ2-3; D possibly corresponds to TRBD1 (6 bases). The ends were cut back, 6 bases at V and 2 bases at J, with 15 bases in the middle. The CDR3 length is 14 residues. CDR1 is SQVTM and CDR2 is ANQGSEA in the germline V gene. CDR3 in DNA: TGCAGCGTCTACGGGACACGGAACACAGATACGCAGTATTTT. This codes for CSVYGTRNTDTQYF.

The chain's CDR3 is CASSLGQGGETQYF. The DNA of the CDR3 is TGCGCCAGCAGCTTGGGACAGGGAGGAGAGACCCAGTACTTC. The chain links TRBV5-1 to TRBJ2-5; D might be TRBD1 (7 bases). V was trimmed by 0 bases and J by 4 bases, leaving 10 bases between them. The CDR3 runs to 14 residues. Germline assignment: CDR1 SGHRS and CDR2 YFSETQ.

The chain links TRBV6-1 to TRBJ2-3; 7 bases line up with TRBD2. Germline CDR1 is MNHNS and CDR2 is SASEGT. The CDR3 loop spans 16 amino acids. Trimming removed 3 bases from V and 2 bases from J; junction bases left unmatched: 8. In nucleotides, the CDR3 is TGTGCCAGCAGTGACCCCGGGGGGATCAACACAGATACGCAGTATTTT. Its translation: CASSDPGGINTDTQYF.

The V call is TRBV5-4, the J call TRBJ2-1; 7 bases are a match to TRBD1. The V and J ends lost 9 bases and 1 base, in that order; junction bases with no gene match: 10. Germline V gives CDR1 SGHNT, CDR2 YYREEE (reference sequence). This CDR3 region has 15 residues. The CDR3 sequence: CATGQDSTSYNEQFF. For the CDR3, the DNA is TGTGCCACAGGACAGGACTCCACATCCTACAATGAGCAGTTCTTC.

The V call is TRBV5-4, the J call TRBJ1-6; 10 nucleotides align to TRBD1. The V segment lost 4 bases and the J segment 7 bases; nucleotides outside the gene matches: 2. Germline values: CDR1 SGHNT, CDR2 YYREEE (reference sequence). The CDR3 contains 14 residues. The CDR3 nucleotides read TGTGCCAGCAGCACGGGACAGGGGAATTCACCCCTCCACTTT. Amino acid sequence: CASSTGQGNSPLHF.

The gene calls are TRBV28 and TRBJ1-2; D is possibly TRBD1 (5 bases). This CDR3 spans 12 amino acids. From germline, CDR1 is MDHEN and CDR2 SYDVKM. V lost 6 bases to trimming and J lost 7 bases, with 12 bases between them. CDR3 DNA: TGTGCCAGCAGGGGGGGGTTGGGTGGCTACACCTTC. It translates to CASRGGLGGYTF.

This clone was counted a single time. This chain connects TRBV5-1 to TRBJ2-1; 7 nucleotides agree with TRBD2. Germline lookup yields CDR1 SGHRS and CDR2 YFSETQ. Germline trimming cut 3 bases from V and 3 bases from J; bases unmatched to any gene: 9. The CDR3 spans 16 residues. The CDR3 here is CASSSAGAGYYNEQFF. The CDR3, as DNA: TGCGCCAGCAGCTCCGCGGGAGCGGGGTACTACAATGAGCAGTTCTTC.

This rearrangement joins TRBV9 to TRBJ2-6; possible D gene TRBD2, 6 bases. The CDR3 covers 16 residues. From germline, CDR1 is SGDLS and CDR2 YYNGEE. V was trimmed by 0 bases and J by 4 bases, leaving 11 bases between them. CDR3 bases: TGTGCCAGCAGCGTAGGTGGGGCGGGAGGGGCCAACGTCCTGACTTTC. Residues: CASSVGGAGGANVLTF. Full variable domain (outside the CDR3, taken from reference TRBV9 and TRBJ2-6): DSGVTQTPKHLITATGQRVTLRCSPRSGDLSVYWYQQSLDQGLQFLIQYYNGEERAKGNILERFSAQQFPDLHSELNLSSLELGDSALYFCASSVGGAGGANVLTFGAGSRLTVL.

The chain joins TRBV30 to TRBJ2-7; a weak D match, TRBD2 (5 bases). In germline, CDR1 is GTSNPN, CDR2 SVGIG (reference sequence). Trimming cost V 4 bases and J 2 bases, with 15 bases left between them. The CDR3 is made up of 14 amino acids. The CDR3, as DNA: TGTGCCTGGACCCCAGCGGCGGGTACCTACGAGCAGTACTTC. Amino acids: CAWTPAAGTYEQYF.

CDR3 amino acids: CAWSYRGETQYF. The CDR3 nucleotides read TGTGCCTGGAGTTACCGCGGGGAGACCCAGTACTTC. This chain joins TRBV30 and TRBJ2-5; TRBD2 might be the D (5 bases). This CDR3 region has 12 residues. The germline V and J ends were trimmed by 2 bases and 5 bases, with 9 bases remaining between them. Germline-derived CDR1 and CDR2 are GTSNPN and SVGIG (reference sequence).

Comment on this clone: The junction differs from germline at one of its ends, possibly a read error. The chain carries TRBV9 and TRBJ2-1; TRBD1 matches 7 bases. The CDR3 runs to 15 residues. Per germline, CDR1 SGDLS and CDR2 YYNGEE. CDR3 residues: CASTVNPGGYNEQFF. The CDR3 nucleotides are TGTGCCAGCACCGTAAACCCAGGGGGTTACAATGAGCAGTTCTTC.

This clone was recorded a few times. The chain carries TRBV7-9 and TRBJ2-1; the match to TRBD2 covers 13 bases. This CDR3 comprises 15 residues. The germline V gene has CDR1 SEHNR and CDR2 FQNEAQ (reference sequence). With V trimmed by 6 bases and J by 6 bases, 5 bases remained unmatched. In DNA, the CDR3 is TGTGCCAGCAGTCCGGGACTAGCGGGACCCAATGAGCAGTTCTTC. As protein: CASSPGLAGPNEQFF.

The rearrangement joins TRBV19 to TRBJ1-4; the match to TRBD1 covers 7 bases. CDR1 LNHDA and CDR2 SQIVND come from the germline V gene (reference sequence). This CDR3 contains 14 residues. After removal of 7 bases from V and 8 bases from J, the junction contained 10 bases not matched to a gene. Here the CDR3 reads CASTRTGFREKLFF. The CDR3, as DNA: TGTGCCAGTACTAGGACAGGTTTTAGGGAAAAACTGTTTTTT.

V is TRBV5-5 and J is TRBJ2-5; D is possibly TRBD2 (6 bases). The V end lost 5 bases, the J end lost 4 bases, and 12 bases lay between the germline ends. Germline V CDR1 and CDR2: SGHKS, YYEKEE (reference sequence). The CDR3 consists of 13 residues. The CDR3 loop is CASRAGQGETQYF. DNA for the CDR3: TGTGCCAGCAGGGCGGGGCAGGGAGAGACCCAGTACTTC. Filled out from reference TRBV5-5 and TRBJ2-5, the complete variable domain reads DAGVTQSPTHLIKTRGQQVTLRCSPISGHKSVSWYQQVLGQGPQFIFQYYEKEERGRGNFPDRFSARQFPNYSSELNVNALLLGDSALYLCASRAGQGETQYFGPGTRLLVL.